The 7 T cell receptor beta chains presented below share a single source sample, sequenced in a study of identical twins. A single record per CDR3 protein comes from TCRdb applying MiXCR to the 5' RACE reads. The sample shows 1.5 million to 2 million distinct CDR3 sequences, 25% to 35% of them seen only once. Input material: cord blood. These receptors were taken from a newborn girl in good health.

This chain links TRBV25-1 with TRBJ2-2; D perhaps matches TRBD2 (6 bases). V shed 0 bases and J shed 4 bases, with 9 bases lying between them. This CDR3 has 15 amino acids. CDR1 is MGHDK, CDR2 SYGVNS, per germline. This CDR3 is CASSEYRRGTGELFF. The CDR3 DNA is TGTGCCAGCAGTGAATATCGGCGGGGCACCGGGGAGCTGTTTTTT.

This chain uses TRBV20-1 with TRBJ2-5; 13 bases match TRBD2. CDR3 length: 12 residues. The germline CDR1 and CDR2 sequences are DFQATT and SNEGSKA (reference sequence). Trimming removed 5 bases from V and 11 bases from J; junction bases left unmatched: 5. The CDR3 loop reads CSAGGLAGEQYF. The CDR3, as DNA: TGCAGTGCTGGCGGACTAGCGGGGGAGCAGTACTTC.

J is TRBJ1-4 and V is TRBV12-3 or TRBV12-4; D unclear. V lost 3 bases to trimming and J lost 7 bases, with 12 bases between them. The CDR3 is made up of 14 amino acids. For the CDR3, the DNA is TGTGCCAGCAGTTTTTCGGGAGAAAGTGAAAAACTGTTTTTT. Protein sequence: CASSFSGESEKLFF.

CDR3 coding DNA: TGTGCCAGCAGCTTGGGCTTTGGAGGGGGATTACAAGAGACCCAGTACTTC. It is translated as CASSLGFGGGLQETQYF. The gene calls are TRBV5-6 and TRBJ2-5, with D possibly being TRBD1 or TRBD2 (6 bases each). The CDR3 covers 17 residues. V was clipped by 0 bases and J by 2 bases, with 17 bases between them. The V gene's germline CDR1 is SGHDT and CDR2 YYEEEE.

The genes are TRBV27 and TRBJ2-1; 9 bases map to TRBD2. V shed 1 base and J 7 bases; nucleotides not matched to a gene: 8. Germline CDR1 reads MNHEY; CDR2 reads SMNVEV (reference sequence). This CDR3 has 16 residues. The CDR3: CASSLFPSGKGNEQFF. Written as DNA, the CDR3 is TGTGCCAGCAGTTTATTCCCTAGCGGGAAGGGGAATGAGCAGTTCTTC.

This clonotype was seen a handful of times. The chain combines TRBV6-5 with TRBJ2-5; weak D call: TRBD1 (5 bases). The CDR3 loop spans 19 amino acids. V was clipped by 0 bases and J by 0 bases, with 20 bases between them. Germline V gene lookup returns CDR1 MNHEY and CDR2 SVGAGI. For the CDR3, the DNA is TGTGCCAGCAGTTACTCGGGTATCGGACACATCCTGTACCAAGAGACCCAGTACTTC. Residues: CASSYSGIGHILYQETQYF.

The chain combines TRBV4-1 with TRBJ2-1; 9 nucleotides agree with TRBD2. Trimming took 0 bases from V and 4 from J; bases not matched to a gene: 7. CDR3 length equals 17 residues. The germline V gene encodes CDR1 MGHRA and CDR2 YSYEKL. In DNA form, the CDR3 reads TGCGCCAGCAGCCAAGATTCGGCTAGCGGGGTATACAATGAGCAGTTCTTC. This gives the protein CASSQDSASGVYNEQFF.